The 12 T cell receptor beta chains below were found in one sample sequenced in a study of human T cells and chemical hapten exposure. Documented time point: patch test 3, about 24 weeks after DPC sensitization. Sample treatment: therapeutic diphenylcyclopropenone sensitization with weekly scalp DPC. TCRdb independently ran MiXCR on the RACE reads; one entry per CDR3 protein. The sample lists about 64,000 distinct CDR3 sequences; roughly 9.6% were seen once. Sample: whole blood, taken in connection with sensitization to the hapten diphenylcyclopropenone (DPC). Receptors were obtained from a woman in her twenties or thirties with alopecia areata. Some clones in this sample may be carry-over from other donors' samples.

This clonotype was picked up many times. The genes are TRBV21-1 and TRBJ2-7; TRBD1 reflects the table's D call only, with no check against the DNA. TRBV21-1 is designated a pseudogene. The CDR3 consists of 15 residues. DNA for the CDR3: TGTGCCAGCCATAGGGGGACAGAGTTAACCTACGAGCAGTACTTC. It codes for CASHRGTELTYEQYF.

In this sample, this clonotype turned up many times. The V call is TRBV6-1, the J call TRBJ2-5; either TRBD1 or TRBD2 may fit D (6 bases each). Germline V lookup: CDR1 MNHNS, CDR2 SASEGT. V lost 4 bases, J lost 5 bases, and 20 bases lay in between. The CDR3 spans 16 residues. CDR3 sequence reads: CASSGTLRGAQETQYF. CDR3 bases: TGTGCCAGCAGTGGGACTTTGAGGGGGGCCCAGGAGACCCAGTACTTC.

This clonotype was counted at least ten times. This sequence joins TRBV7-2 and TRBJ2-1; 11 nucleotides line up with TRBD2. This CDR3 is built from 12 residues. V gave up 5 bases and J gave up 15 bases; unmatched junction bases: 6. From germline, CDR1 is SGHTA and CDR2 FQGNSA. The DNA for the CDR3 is TGTGCCAGCAGCCCTCTAGCGGGAGGTCTGTTCTTC. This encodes CASSPLAGGLFF.

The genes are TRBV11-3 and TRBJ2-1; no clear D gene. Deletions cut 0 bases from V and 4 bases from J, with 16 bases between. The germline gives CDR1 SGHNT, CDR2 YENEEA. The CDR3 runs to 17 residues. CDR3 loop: CASSLEVKAGTYNEQFF. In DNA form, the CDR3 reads TGTGCCAGCAGCTTAGAGGTGAAGGCAGGTACATACAATGAGCAGTTCTTC.

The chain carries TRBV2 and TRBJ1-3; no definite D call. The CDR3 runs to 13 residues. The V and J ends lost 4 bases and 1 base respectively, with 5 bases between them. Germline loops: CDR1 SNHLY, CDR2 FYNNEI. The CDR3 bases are TGTGCCAGCAGTGGGTCTTCTGGAAACACCATATATTTT. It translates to CASSGSSGNTIYF. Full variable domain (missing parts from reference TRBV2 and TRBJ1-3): EPEVTQTPSHQVTQMGQEVILRCVPISNHLYFYWYRQILGQKVEFLVSFYNNEISEKSEIFDDQFSVERPDGSNFTLKIRSTKLEDSAMYFCASSGSSGNTIYFGEGSWLTVV.

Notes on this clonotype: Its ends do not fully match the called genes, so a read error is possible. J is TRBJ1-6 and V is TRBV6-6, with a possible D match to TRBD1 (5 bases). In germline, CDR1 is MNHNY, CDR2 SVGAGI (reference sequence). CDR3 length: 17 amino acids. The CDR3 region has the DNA TGTGCCAGCAGTTACCGCTTACAGGCGTCGGGCAATTCACCCCTCTACTTT. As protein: CASSYRLQASGNSPLYF.

CDR3 amino acids: CASSQGQASYGYTF. The CDR3 nucleotides read TGTGCCAGCTCACAGGGACAGGCAAGCTATGGCTACACCTTC. The V gene is TRBV18, the J gene TRBJ1-2, with TRBD1 matching over 8 bases. J gave up 4 bases and V 4 bases, and 5 bases lay outside the gene matches. Germline V gene sequence: CDR1 KGHSH, CDR2 LQKENI. The CDR3 is made up of 14 amino acids.

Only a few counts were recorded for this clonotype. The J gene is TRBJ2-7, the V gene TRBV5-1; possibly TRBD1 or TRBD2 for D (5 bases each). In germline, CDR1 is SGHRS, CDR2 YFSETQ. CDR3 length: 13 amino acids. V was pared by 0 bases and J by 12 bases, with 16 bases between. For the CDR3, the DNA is TGCGCCAGCAGCTTGGCCGGGCTAGGGGAGTGGTACTTC. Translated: CASSLAGLGEWYF.

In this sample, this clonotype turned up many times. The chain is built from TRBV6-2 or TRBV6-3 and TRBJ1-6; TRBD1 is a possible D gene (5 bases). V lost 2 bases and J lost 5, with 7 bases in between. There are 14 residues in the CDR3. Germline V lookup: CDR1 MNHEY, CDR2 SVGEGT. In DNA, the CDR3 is TGTGCCAGCAGTTACGTACAGGATAATTCACCCCTCCACTTT. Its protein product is CASSYVQDNSPLHF.

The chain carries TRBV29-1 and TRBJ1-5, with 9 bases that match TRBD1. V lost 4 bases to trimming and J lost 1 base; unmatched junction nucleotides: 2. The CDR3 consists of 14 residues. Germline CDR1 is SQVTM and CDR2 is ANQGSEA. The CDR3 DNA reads TGCAGCGTTGCACAGGGGGCAAGCAATCAGCCCCAGCATTTT. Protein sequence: CSVAQGASNQPQHF.

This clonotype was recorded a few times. DNA of the CDR3: TGTGCCATCACCCCCGGACTGGGCCACAATGAGCAGTTCTTC. This encodes CAITPGLGHNEQFF. V gene TRBV10-3 combines with J gene TRBJ2-1; possibly TRBD2 for D (5 bases). Trimming pared 7 bases from V and 5 bases from J, leaving 15 bases between. Germline V gives CDR1 ENHRY, CDR2 SYGVKD. The CDR3 is 14 amino acids.

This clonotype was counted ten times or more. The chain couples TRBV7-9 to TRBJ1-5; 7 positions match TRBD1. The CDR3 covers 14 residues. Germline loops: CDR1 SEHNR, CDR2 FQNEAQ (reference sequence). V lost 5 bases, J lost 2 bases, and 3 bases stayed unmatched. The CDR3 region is CASSITGGNQPQHF. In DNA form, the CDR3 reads TGTGCCAGCAGCATCACAGGGGGCAATCAGCCCCAGCATTTT.